The rows below give T cell receptor beta chains drawn from one sample of a study of neurological immune-mediated disorders. MiXCR, run by TCRdb on the 5' RACE reads, gives a single entry per CDR3 protein. The data contain 60,000 to 85,000 distinct CDR3 sequences, around 5% of them singletons. Sequencing used PBMCs. Every receptor here comes from a man aged 18-30 years with multiple sclerosis. CDR3s include the opening cysteine and the closing phenylalanine or tryptophan. A D gene is named only where the DNA matches it firmly. Not every row has a clone size; where given, it reads once, few, many or a size class.

cdr3_nt | cdr3_aa | clone_size | j_call | d_call | v_call
TGCAGTGCTAGAGAGCGTACGAGCGGGGGCGGGTACTTC | CSARERTSGGGYF | many | TRBJ2-7 | TRBD2 | TRBV20-1
TGTGCCACCAGCAGAGATTGGTCCCTTACCCCCTATGGCTACACCTTC | CATSRDWSLTPYGYTF | many | TRBJ1-2 | . | TRBV15
TGCAGTGCTAGCCGACAGGGATATGGCTACACCTTC | CSASRQGYGYTF | many | TRBJ1-2 | TRBD1 | TRBV20-1
TGTGCCAGCAGCCCCCGGAATGCGCCTGAAGCTTTCTTT | CASSPRNAPEAFF | many | TRBJ1-1 | . | TRBV12-3/TRBV12-4
TGCAGTGCTAGAGAAATGATACGGCATAGCAATCAGCCCCAGCATTTT | CSAREMIRHSNQPQHF | many | TRBJ1-5 | . | TRBV20-1
TGCGCCAGCAGCTTGGTTCTCTCGGGGCCGAACACTGAAGCTTTCTTT | CASSLVLSGPNTEAFF | many | TRBJ1-1 | . | TRBV5-1
TGTGCCAGCAGTGTCGGTCGGGCAGAGCAGTTCTTC | CASSVGRAEQFF | many | TRBJ2-1 | . | TRBV2
TGTGCCAGCAGCGCTGGACTCGGGACAGGAAACACCATATATTTT | CASSAGLGTGNTIYF | many | TRBJ1-3 | . | TRBV9
TGCGCCAGCAGCTCCGATGGGAAACGAGCTTTCTTT | CASSSDGKRAFF | many | TRBJ1-1 | . | TRBV5-1
TGTGCCAGCAGTTTAGCTGGCGAGCAGTACTTC | CASSLAGEQYF | many | TRBJ2-7 | . | TRBV12-3/TRBV12-4
TGTGCCAGCAGCCCTGTATCGACAGTCTCTGGAAACACCATATATTTT | CASSPVSTVSGNTIYF | . | TRBJ1-3 | . | TRBV5-5
TGTGCCAGCAGTGAAGCGGGGTCTCTGAGACAAGCTTTCTTT | CASSEAGSLRQAFF | many | TRBJ1-1 | . | TRBV6-1
TGTGCCAGCAGTGGCTCTGGGGCCAACGTCCTGACTTTC | CASSGSGANVLTF | many | TRBJ2-6 | . | TRBV6-1
TGTGCCAGCAGAGAAAGGACGGCGCCCCAGCATTTT | CASRERTAPQHF | . | TRBJ1-5 | . | TRBV6-2/TRBV6-3
TGTGCCAGCAGCGCGTTCGCAGATACGCAGTATTTT | CASSAFADTQYF | many | TRBJ2-3 | . | TRBV9
TGTGCCAGCAGCGAAAGCTCCGGGACACAATACTTC | CASSESSGTQYF | . | TRBJ2-7 | . | TRBV6-1
TGCGCCAGCAGCCTGGGGCGGCAAGAGACCCAGTACTTC | CASSLGRQETQYF | many | TRBJ2-5 | . | TRBV4-3
TGTGCCAGCAGCCTCACGGTTAATTCACCCCTCCACTTT | CASSLTVNSPLHF | many | TRBJ1-6 | . | TRBV5-6
TGCAGTGCTAGAGATGGGAGGGGTGGGGATACGCAGTATTTT | CSARDGRGGDTQYF | many | TRBJ2-3 | TRBD2 | TRBV20-1